These 23 T cell receptor beta chains came from one sample sequenced in a study of PD-1 blockade in classical Hodgkin lymphoma. Every patient had relapsed following autologous stem cell transplantation, and cohorts differed in brentuximab vedotin exposure. The protocol was immunoSEQ multiplex PCR, while the TCRdb copy is restricted to in-frame clones and leaves out a portion. In the table there are about 30,000 clones, over 55% of which are singletons. The source was peripheral blood mononuclear cells (PBMCs), collected before the second cycle of nivolumab. These receptors all stem from a human donor with classical Hodgkin lymphoma.

V usage is TRBV11-2 and J usage is TRBJ1-4; D is unclear. The length of the CDR3 is 14 residues. Germline V lookup: CDR1 SGHAT, CDR2 FQNNGV. V gave up 1 base and J gave up 0 bases, with 3 bases separating them. The CDR3 DNA reads TGTGCCAGCAGCTTAGGGTCAACTAATGAAAAACTGTTTTTT. Encoded protein: CASSLGSTNEKLFF.

The chain combines TRBV28 with TRBJ2-1; D gene unclear. Germline CDR1 MDHEN, CDR2 SYDVKM. V gave up 5 bases and J gave up 3 bases, with 8 bases separating them. The CDR3 is 13 residues long. The CDR3: CASSPSSYNEQFF. The CDR3 region has the DNA TGTGCCAGCAGTCCATCCAGCTACAATGAGCAGTTCTTC.

This chain joins TRBV7-2 and TRBJ2-7, with D possibly TRBD1 on 6 matching bases. The CDR3 consists of 14 residues. CDR1 is SGHTA and CDR2 is FQGNSA in the germline V gene. Deletions cut 5 bases from V and 5 bases from J, with 16 bases between. The CDR3 here is CASSVVQGTDEQYF. The CDR3 coding sequence is TGTGCCAGCAGCGTGGTACAGGGAACGGACGAGCAGTACTTC. Based on the CDR3 plus reference TRBV7-2 and TRBJ2-7, the full variable domain is GAGVSQSPSNKVTEKGKDVELRCDPISGHTALYWYRQSLGQGLEFLIYFQGNSAPDKSGLPSDRFSAERTGGSVSTLTIQRTQQEDSAVYLCASSVVQGTDEQYFGPGTRLTVT.

This clone was recorded once. V usage is TRBV7-2 and J usage is TRBJ2-3, with 12 bases lining up with TRBD2. The CDR3 loop spans 14 amino acids. Germline trimming cut 6 bases from V and 7 bases from J; bases unmatched to any gene: 5. Germline V gene lookup returns CDR1 SGHTA and CDR2 FQGNSA. DNA for the CDR3: TGTGCCAGCAGTTCACTAGCGGGGGGTTATACGCAGTATTTT. It codes for CASSSLAGGYTQYF. The complete variable domain, with remaining parts taken from reference TRBV7-2 and TRBJ2-3, reads GAGVSQSPSNKVTEKGKDVELRCDPISGHTALYWYRQSLGQGLEFLIYFQGNSAPDKSGLPSDRFSAERTGGSVSTLTIQRTQQEDSAVYLCASSSLAGGYTQYFGPGTRLTVL.

This clone was seen a single time. The V call is TRBV27, the J call TRBJ1-1; 12 bases are shared with TRBD1. CDR3 size: 16 residues. V was clipped by 4 bases and J by 3 bases; unmatched bases: 6. CDR1 and CDR2 (germline): MNHEY, SMNVEV (reference sequence). Here the CDR3 reads CASSSGQGAGDTEAFF. CDR3 coding DNA: TGTGCCAGCAGTTCGGGACAGGGGGCTGGGGACACTGAAGCTTTCTTT.

This clone has just a few counts. The V and J genes are TRBV11-2 and TRBJ2-1; D remains ambiguous. The CDR3 runs to 17 residues. Trimming shortened V by 0 bases and J by 0 bases, and 12 bases separated the two germline ends. Germline V gives CDR1 SGHAT, CDR2 FQNNGV. CDR3 sequence: CASSLDLVQSSYNEQFF. CDR3 nucleotide sequence: TGTGCCAGCAGCTTAGATCTGGTCCAGAGCTCCTACAATGAGCAGTTCTTC.

This chain uses TRBV19 with TRBJ2-6; D gene uncertain. The CDR3 is made up of 15 amino acids. Trimming pared 8 bases from V and 2 bases from J, leaving 13 bases between. CDR1 is LNHDA, CDR2 SQIVND, per germline (reference sequence). The CDR3 is CASHFSLAGANVLTF. CDR3 sequence (DNA): TGTGCCAGTCATTTTTCGCTCGCTGGGGCCAACGTCCTGACTTTC.

The chain combines TRBV10-3 with TRBJ1-1, with TRBD1 identical over 10 bases. The CDR3 is 14 residues long. The J segment lost 5 bases and the V segment lost 5 bases, leaving 5 bases of the junction unmatched. Germline-derived CDR1 and CDR2 are ENHRY and SYGVKD. The CDR3 loop reads CAISRDRGDTEAFF. The CDR3 DNA follows: TGTGCCATCAGTCGGGACAGGGGTGATACTGAAGCTTTCTTT.

The rearrangement uses TRBV2 and TRBJ2-2; the D gene is possibly TRBD1 (7 bases). Germline CDR1 reads SNHLY; CDR2 reads FYNNEI. The CDR3 runs to 16 residues. V lost 2 bases, J lost 4 bases, and 14 bases lay in between. The CDR3 DNA reads TGTGCCAGCAGTGAATCAAGCCAGGGGGGCACCGGGGAGCTGTTTTTT. Its protein product is CASSESSQGGTGELFF.

The chain is built from TRBV28 and TRBJ2-7; 8 positions match TRBD1. Germline CDR1 and CDR2: MDHEN and SYDVKM. The V and J ends lost 5 bases and 0 bases, in that order; junction bases with no gene match: 3. This CDR3 has 14 amino acids. CDR3 in amino acids: CASSLQGDSYEQYF. In DNA form, the CDR3 reads TGTGCCAGCAGTCTACAGGGGGACTCCTACGAGCAGTACTTC.

The genes are TRBV13 and TRBJ1-2; no clear D gene. CDR1 and CDR2 (germline): PRHDT, FYEKMQ (reference sequence). The CDR3 has 14 amino acids. V lost 1 base, J lost 6 bases, and 12 bases lay in between. This CDR3 is CASSLVAERDGYTF. CDR3 DNA: TGTGCCAGCAGCTTAGTGGCAGAAAGGGATGGCTACACCTTC. Based on the CDR3 plus reference TRBV13 and TRBJ1-2, the full variable domain is AAGVIQSPRHLIKEKRETATLKCYPIPRHDTVYWYQQGPGQDPQFLISFYEKMQSDKGSIPDRFSAQQFSDYHSELNMSSLELGDSALYFCASSLVAERDGYTFGSGTRLTVV.

The chain combines TRBV7-6 with TRBJ1-3, with 7 bases that match TRBD1. The CDR3 is 15 amino acids. With 0 bases clipped from V and 1 base from J, the junction kept 0 bases outside the gene matches. Germline CDR1 is SGHVS and CDR2 is FNYEAQ. Here the CDR3 reads CASSLATGSGNTIYF. The CDR3 DNA reads TGTGCCAGCAGCTTAGCGACAGGGTCTGGAAACACCATATATTTT.

This sequence joins TRBV2 and TRBJ2-7, with TRBD2 identical over 8 bases. This CDR3 region has 15 residues. Germline values: CDR1 SNHLY, CDR2 FYNNEI. The trim removed 7 bases at V and 2 bases at J, leaving 10 bases unmatched. CDR3 sequence (DNA): TGTGCCAGCACTCGGCAGGGCGGGGGGCCCTACGAGCAGTACTTC. Its protein is CASTRQGGGPYEQYF.

The V call is TRBV5-8, the J call TRBJ2-2; D is unresolved. The germline V gene encodes CDR1 SGHTS and CDR2 YDEGEE. This CDR3 comprises 18 residues. V was pared by 3 bases and J by 0 bases, with 18 bases between. CDR3 nucleotides: TGTGCCAGCAGCTCCCCGGGCCGGACCGACTCGAACACCGGGGAGCTGTTTTTT. Residues: CASSSPGRTDSNTGELFF.

The V call is TRBV4-1, the J call TRBJ2-2, with 7 bases matching TRBD2. J gave up 1 base and V 1 base, and 3 bases lay outside the gene matches. Germline values: CDR1 MGHRA, CDR2 YSYEKL. The CDR3 totals 16 residues. The CDR3 reads CASSQGAGENTGELFF. The DNA of the CDR3 is TGCGCCAGCAGCCAAGGCGCGGGAGAGAACACCGGGGAGCTGTTTTTT.

The rearrangement joins TRBV19 to TRBJ1-1; the D is unclear. CDR1 and CDR2 from the germline V gene are LNHDA and SQIVND (reference sequence). This CDR3 has 15 amino acids. The ends were cut back, 0 bases at V and 5 bases at J, with 13 bases in the middle. The CDR3 loop is CASSIEQYVATEAFF. In DNA, the CDR3 is TGTGCCAGTAGTATAGAACAATACGTTGCAACTGAAGCTTTCTTT.

V and J are TRBV7-9 and TRBJ2-5; 11 bases map to TRBD2. With 1 base clipped from V and 1 base from J, the junction kept 5 bases outside the gene matches. This CDR3 spans 17 amino acids. Germline lookup yields CDR1 SEHNR and CDR2 FQNEAQ (reference sequence). The CDR3 DNA is TGTGCCAGCAGCTTAGACCTAGCGGGGGGAGGCCAAGAGACCCAGTACTTC. This translates into CASSLDLAGGGQETQYF.

This clone has a handful of counts. The CDR3 loop is CASSPIGGGTDTQYF. As DNA, the CDR3 is TGCGCCAGCAGCCCGATCGGGGGGGGCACAGATACGCAGTATTTT. This sequence joins TRBV5-1 and TRBJ2-3; 8 nucleotides agree with TRBD2. The V gene's germline CDR1 is SGHRS and CDR2 YFSETQ. The J segment lost 1 base and the V segment lost 4 bases, leaving 5 bases of the junction unmatched. The CDR3 extends over 15 amino acids.

V gene TRBV11-1 combines with J gene TRBJ1-2; 8 nucleotides agree with TRBD1. CDR3 length equals 15 residues. Trimming removed 5 bases from V and 3 bases from J; junction bases left unmatched: 8. CDR1 SGHAT and CDR2 FQDESV come from the germline V gene (reference sequence). The DNA for the CDR3 is TGTGCCAGCAGCCCTCGGACAGGGTCTGACTATGGCTACACCTTC. It codes for CASSPRTGSDYGYTF.

The CDR3: CASSPTGGRGDTQYF. The CDR3, as DNA: TGTGCCAGCAGTCCTACAGGGGGCCGGGGAGATACGCAGTATTTT. The rearrangement uses TRBV6-5 and TRBJ2-3; TRBD1 agrees at 9 bases. Germline CDR1 and CDR2: MNHEY and SVGAGI. The CDR3 is 15 amino acids. V dropped 5 bases and J dropped 5; count of bases not matched to a gene: 8.

The chain joins TRBV7-3 to TRBJ1-1, with no clear D. CDR1 and CDR2 (germline): SGHTA, FQGTGA. The CDR3 is made up of 14 amino acids. V was trimmed by 3 bases and J by 2 bases, leaving 10 bases between them. The CDR3, as DNA: TGTGCCAGCAGCTTGACGTCGGGTAACACTGAAGCTTTCTTT. Translated: CASSLTSGNTEAFF.

The chain uses TRBV4-1 and TRBJ2-5; D is unresolved. The CDR3 consists of 14 residues. The V end lost 0 bases, the J end lost 1 base, and 6 bases lay between the germline ends. CDR1 is MGHRA, CDR2 YSYEKL, per germline. CDR3 amino acids: CASSQENFQETQYF. The CDR3 coding sequence is TGCGCCAGCAGCCAAGAGAACTTCCAAGAGACCCAGTACTTC.

This clone appeared a few times. V is TRBV5-5 and J is TRBJ2-7; D remains ambiguous. Germline V gene sequence: CDR1 SGHKS, CDR2 YYEKEE (reference sequence). The ends were cut back, 1 base at V and 1 base at J, with 12 bases in the middle. The CDR3 extends over 15 amino acids. CDR3 sequence: CASSLSSVLSYEQYF. The CDR3 DNA reads TGTGCCAGCAGCTTGTCAAGCGTGTTATCCTACGAGCAGTACTTC. The whole variable domain, remainder taken from reference TRBV5-5 and TRBJ2-7, is DAGVTQSPTHLIKTRGQQVTLRCSPISGHKSVSWYQQVLGQGPQFIFQYYEKEERGRGNFPDRFSARQFPNYSSELNVNALLLGDSALYLCASSLSSVLSYEQYFGPGTRLTVT.